The rows below give T cell receptor beta chains drawn from one sample of a study of blood T cell repertoires in COVID-19. TCRdb's table, derived via immunoSEQ multiplex PCR, lists solely in-frame clones and lacks some. The profile covers more than 200,000 clones, with approximately 90% appearing a single time and about 6% taken by the ten largest. Sequencing was carried out using PBMCs or T cells enriched from blood (not recorded which). The receptors originated from a woman aged 25 to 45 with acute COVID-19. Both conserved end residues are part of each CDR3. A D gene is named only where the DNA matches it firmly. Size is stated for part of the rows, as once, few or many counts, or as a class when the clone is expanded.

abundance	d_gene	v_gene	j_gene	CDR3aa	CDR3nt
-	-	TRBV18	TRBJ1-2	CASSPNRQAHYYGYTF	TGTGCCAGCTCACCAAATCGACAGGCCCACTACTATGGCTACACCTTC
-	-	TRBV15	TRBJ1-1	CATSKRTGFNTEAFF	TGTGCCACCAGCAAAAGAACGGGATTCAACACTGAAGCTTTCTTT
-	-	TRBV6-6	TRBJ1-4	CASSAGNEKLFF	TGTGCCAGCAGTGCAGGCAATGAAAAACTGTTTTTT
-	-	TRBV4-1	TRBJ2-1	CASSQAWLSGRSSYNEQFF	TGCGCCAGCAGCCAAGCTTGGCTTAGCGGTAGAAGCTCCTACAATGAGCAGTTCTTC
-	TRBD2	TRBV7-2	TRBJ2-7	CASSLGLAGGVVEQYF	TGTGCCAGCAGCTTAGGACTAGCGGGAGGGGTCGTCGAGCAGTACTTC
-	-	TRBV28	TRBJ1-5	CASSDIKNSNQPQHF	TGTGCCAGCAGTGACATTAAGAATAGCAATCAGCCCCAGCATTTT
-	TRBD1	TRBV19	TRBJ1-1	CASSITPWAGGRNTEAFF	TGTGCCAGTAGTATAACCCCCTGGGCAGGGGGCAGGAACACTGAAGCTTTCTTT
once	-	TRBV7-3	TRBJ1-1	CASSLTRNTEAFF	TGTGCCAGCAGCTTAACGCGTAACACTGAAGCTTTCTTT
-	-	TRBV4-1	TRBJ1-2	CASSPLQGLGYGYTF	TGCGCCAGCAGCCCCCTACAGGGCCTCGGCTATGGCTACACCTTC
-	-	TRBV28	TRBJ1-1	CASTTSVAEAFF	TGTGCCAGCACCACCTCGGTGGCTGAAGCTTTCTTT
-	-	TRBV21-1	TRBJ2-1	CASSKDFLAGKPWRNEQFF	TGTGCCAGCAGCAAAGATTTCCTAGCGGGTAAGCCATGGCGCAATGAGCAGTTCTTC
-	-	TRBV18	TRBJ1-6	CASSPPNANSSPLHF	TGTGCCAGCTCACCACCGAACGCCAACTCTTCACCCCTCCACTTT
-	TRBD2	TRBV5-4	TRBJ2-1	CASSLGDLAGLNEQFF	TGTGCCAGCAGCTTGGGTGACCTAGCGGGACTCAATGAGCAGTTCTTC
-	-	TRBV28	TRBJ2-5	CASSTQGGETQYF	TGTGCCAGCAGTACCCAGGGAGGAGAGACCCAGTACTTC
once	TRBD2	TRBV3-1/TRBV3-2	TRBJ2-7	CASSHGGSGLAIGEQYF	TGTGCCAGCAGCCACGGGGGATCGGGACTAGCGATTGGCGAGCAGTACTTC
once	-	TRBV19	TRBJ2-7	CASSINQGPYEQYF	TGTGCCAGTAGTATCAACCAGGGGCCCTACGAGCAGTACTTC
-	TRBD1	TRBV30	TRBJ1-5	CAWRTGGALTQHF	TGTGCCTGGAGAACAGGGGGCGCGTTGACCCAGCATTTT
-	-	TRBV27	TRBJ2-3	CASTSGGTDTDTQYF	TGTGCCAGCACTTCGGGCGGGACAGATACAGATACGCAGTATTTT
-	TRBD1	TRBV24-1	TRBJ1-4	CAINRDRDEKLFF	TGTGCCATCAACCGGGACAGGGATGAAAAACTGTTTTTT
-	TRBD2	TRBV2	TRBJ2-7	CAVTPRLAGIYEQYF	TGTGCCGTAACCCCCCGTTTAGCGGGGATCTACGAGCAGTACTTC
-	-	TRBV12-3/TRBV12-4	TRBJ2-2	CASSLRDTGELFF	TGTGCCAGCAGTTTAAGAGACACCGGGGAGCTGTTTTTT
-	-	TRBV24-1	TRBJ2-3	CATSDGHTDTQYF	TGTGCCACCAGTGATGGCCACACAGATACGCAGTATTTT
many	-	TRBV6-5	TRBJ2-7	CASSYVGGEQYF	TGTGCCAGCAGTTACGTCGGGGGTGAGCAGTACTTC
-	-	TRBV28	TRBJ1-5	CASSLRSRGSNQPQHF	TGTGCCAGCAGTCTCCGGAGTCGTGGAAGCAATCAGCCCCAGCATTTT
-	TRBD1	TRBV5-1	TRBJ1-5	CASSLTGGSNQPQHF	TGCGCCAGCAGCTTGACAGGGGGCTCCAATCAGCCCCAGCATTTT
once	TRBD1	TRBV3-1/TRBV3-2	TRBJ1-1	CASSLKQGTGAFF	TGTGCCAGCAGCCTAAAACAGGGGACAGGGGCTTTCTTT
-	-	TRBV24-1	TRBJ2-1	CATSDNRESAYNEQFF	TGTGCCACCAGTGATAACCGGGAGTCGGCCTACAATGAGCAGTTCTTC
-	TRBD1	TRBV19	TRBJ2-7	CASSAGQVGGEQYF	TGTGCCAGTAGTGCGGGACAGGTTGGGGGCGAGCAGTACTTC
-	-	TRBV24-1	TRBJ2-3	CASDTDTQYF	TGTGCCAGCGACACAGATACGCAGTATTTT
-	-	TRBV5-6	TRBJ2-3	CASSLVGSEETQYF	TGTGCCAGCAGCTTGGTTGGGTCCGAGGAGACGCAGTATTTT
-	-	TRBV11-2	TRBJ2-7	CASSQQGVSSYEQYF	TGTGCCAGCAGCCAACAAGGGGTAAGCTCCTACGAGCAGTACTTC
-	-	TRBV9	TRBJ1-6	CASSAGTRNSPLHF	TGTGCCAGCAGCGCCGGGACTCGAAATTCACCCCTCCACTTT
once	-	TRBV27	TRBJ1-1	CASSPHQGRMNTEAFF	TGTGCCAGCAGTCCTCATCAGGGCCGCATGAACACTGAAGCTTTCTTT
-	TRBD1	TRBV27	TRBJ1-1	CASSFLTGGRNEAFF	TGTGCCAGCAGTTTCCTGACAGGGGGCCGTAATGAAGCTTTCTTT
-	-	TRBV21-1	TRBJ2-7	CASSVPDPPGENF	TGTGCCAGCAGCGTCCCTGACCCGCCCGGGGAAAACTTC
-	TRBD1	TRBV29-1	TRBJ2-3	CSVETGGTGSDTQYF	TGCAGCGTGGAAACAGGGGGCACGGGGTCAGATACGCAGTATTTT
-	-	TRBV24-1	TRBJ2-3	CATSAKQGRPDTQYF	TGTGCCACCAGTGCGAAACAGGGAAGGCCAGATACGCAGTATTTT
-	TRBD1	TRBV10-3	TRBJ2-7	CAISSGTVYEQYF	TGTGCCATCAGTTCCGGGACAGTCTACGAGCAGTACTTC
medium-sized	-	TRBV13	TRBJ2-3	CASSPPNTDTQYF	TGTGCCAGCAGCCCTCCTAACACAGATACGCAGTATTTT
once	TRBD1	TRBV28	TRBJ2-4	CASMTGAANIQYF	TGTGCCAGTATGACAGGGGCGGCAAACATTCAGTACTTC
-	TRBD1	TRBV19	TRBJ1-1	CASSTQGAGTEAFF	TGTGCCAGTAGTACCCAGGGGGCAGGCACTGAAGCTTTCTTT
-	TRBD1	TRBV28	TRBJ1-1	CASTTGAGKGTEAFF	TGTGCCAGTACCACAGGGGCGGGGAAGGGCACTGAAGCTTTCTTT
-	TRBD1	TRBV18	TRBJ1-5	CASSPFPGQGGNQPQHF	TGTGCCAGCTCACCTTTCCCGGGACAGGGCGGCAATCAGCCCCAGCATTTT
-	TRBD1	TRBV19	TRBJ2-1	CASSTGQGANEQFF	TGTGCCAGTAGTACCGGACAGGGGGCTAATGAGCAGTTCTTC
few	TRBD1	TRBV30	TRBJ1-2	CAWSVTRGPSYTF	TGTGCCTGGAGTGTAACCAGGGGGCCTAGCTACACCTTC
-	-	TRBV19	TRBJ1-1	CASRSGFAEAFF	TGTGCCAGTAGGAGCGGGTTCGCTGAAGCTTTCTTT
-	TRBD1	TRBV5-1	TRBJ1-2	CASSPRTGPGVGYTF	TGCGCCAGCAGCCCCCGGACAGGGCCTGGGGTCGGCTACACCTTC
-	TRBD1	TRBV9	TRBJ1-2	CASSVSGQVPYGYTF	TGTGCCAGCAGCGTATCTGGACAGGTCCCCTATGGCTACACCTTC
-	TRBD2	TRBV7-2	TRBJ2-3	CASSLAAAGVKDTQYF	TGTGCCAGCAGCTTAGCGGCGGCGGGAGTAAAAGATACGCAGTATTTT
-	TRBD2	TRBV7-6	TRBJ2-1	CASSLALASGGARPEQFF	TGTGCCAGCAGCTTAGCTTTGGCTAGCGGGGGGGCCCGTCCTGAGCAGTTCTTC
-	TRBD2	TRBV25-1	TRBJ2-1	CASSESIAGRYEQFF	TGTGCCAGCAGTGAATCCATAGCGGGGAGGTATGAGCAGTTCTTC
-	-	TRBV11-3	TRBJ2-7	CASSLRTGPSYEQYF	TGTGCCAGCAGCTTACGCACAGGCCCATCCTACGAGCAGTACTTC
-	-	TRBV29-1	TRBJ1-5	CSVVWGLEQPQHF	TGCAGCGTTGTGTGGGGGCTCGAGCAGCCCCAGCATTTT
few	-	TRBV28	TRBJ1-1	CASSFLPPTEAFF	TGTGCCAGCAGTTTTCTCCCCCCCACTGAAGCTTTCTTT
-	-	TRBV10-3	TRBJ2-5	CAIGSGIETQYF	TGTGCCATTGGGAGCGGAATCGAGACCCAGTACTTC